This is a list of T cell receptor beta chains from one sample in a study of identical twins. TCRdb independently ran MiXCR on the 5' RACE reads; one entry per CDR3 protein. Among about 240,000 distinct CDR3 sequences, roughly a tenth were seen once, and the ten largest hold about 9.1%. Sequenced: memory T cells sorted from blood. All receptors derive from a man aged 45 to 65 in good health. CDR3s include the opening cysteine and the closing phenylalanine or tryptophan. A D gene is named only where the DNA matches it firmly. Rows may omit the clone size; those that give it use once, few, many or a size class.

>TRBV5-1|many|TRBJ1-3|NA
CASSSATGSGNTIYF
TGCGCCAGCAGCTCCGCTACAGGCTCTGGAAACACCATATATTTT
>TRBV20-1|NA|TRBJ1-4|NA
CRVQGRANEKLFF
TGCAGGGTTCAGGGTAGGGCTAATGAAAAACTGTTTTTT
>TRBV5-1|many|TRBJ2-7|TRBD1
CASSSSGTGYGEQYF
TGCGCCAGCAGCTCCTCCGGGACAGGGTATGGCGAGCAGTACTTC
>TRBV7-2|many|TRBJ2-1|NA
CASSFNSQQFF
TGTGCCAGCAGCTTTAACTCACAGCAGTTCTTC
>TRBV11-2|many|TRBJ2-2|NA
CASSPTGTFTGELFF
TGTGCCAGCAGCCCAACCGGGACATTCACCGGGGAGCTGTTTTTT
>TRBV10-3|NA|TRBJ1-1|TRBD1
CAIGGQGGNTEAFF
TGTGCCATCGGAGGACAGGGGGGGAACACTGAAGCTTTCTTT
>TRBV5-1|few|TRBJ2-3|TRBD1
CATREGQTNTQYF
TGCGCCACCAGAGAGGGACAGACCAATACGCAGTATTTT
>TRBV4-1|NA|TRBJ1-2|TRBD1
CASSRTTGGNYGYTF
TGCGCCAGCAGCCGAACGACAGGGGGCAACTATGGCTACACCTTC
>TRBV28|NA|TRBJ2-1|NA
CASSLRGGSSGEQFF
TGTGCCAGCAGTTTGAGGGGAGGCTCGTCCGGTGAGCAGTTCTTC
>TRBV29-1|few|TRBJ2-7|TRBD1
CSVGTGVEQYF
TGCAGCGTTGGGACAGGGGTCGAGCAGTACTTC
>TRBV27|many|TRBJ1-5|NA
CASSLYRGNQPQHF
TGTGCCAGCAGTTTATATAGGGGTAATCAGCCCCAGCATTTT
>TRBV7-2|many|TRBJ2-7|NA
CASSLSHRSTSYEQYF
TGTGCCAGCAGCTTATCCCACAGGTCGACGTCCTACGAGCAGTACTTC
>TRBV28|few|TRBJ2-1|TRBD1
CASSSPGGSSNEQFF
TGTGCCAGCAGTTCCCCAGGGGGCAGCTCCAATGAGCAGTTCTTC
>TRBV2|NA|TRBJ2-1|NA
CASSEGHVHEQFF
TGTGCCAGCAGTGAGGGGCACGTCCATGAGCAGTTCTTC
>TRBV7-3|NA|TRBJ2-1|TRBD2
CASSLKKAGGRDEQFF
TGTGCCAGCAGCTTAAAAAAAGCGGGAGGGCGGGATGAGCAGTTCTTC
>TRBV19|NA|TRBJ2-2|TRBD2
CASTDGTTFYTGELFF
TGTGCCAGTACCGACGGGACTACCTTTTACACCGGGGAGCTGTTTTTT
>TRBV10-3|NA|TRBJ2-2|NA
CASYDAGELFF
TGTGCCAGCTATGACGCCGGGGAGCTGTTTTTT
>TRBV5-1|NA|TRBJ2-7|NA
CASSPDQGRSYEQYF
TGCGCCAGCAGCCCCGACCAGGGTCGCTCCTACGAGCAGTACTTC
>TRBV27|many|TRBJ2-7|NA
CASSFLGLNPEQYF
TGTGCCAGCAGTTTTCTCGGACTAAATCCCGAGCAGTACTTC
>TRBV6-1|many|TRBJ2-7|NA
CASSVGPLDGAYEQYF
TGTGCCAGCAGTGTGGGACCATTGGATGGGGCCTACGAGCAGTACTTC
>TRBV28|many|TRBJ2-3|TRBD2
CASSSSGFGTSGATDTQYF
TGTGCCAGCAGTTCCTCTGGCTTTGGGACTAGCGGTGCCACAGATACGCAGTATTTT
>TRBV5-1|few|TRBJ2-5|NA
CASRPDAARETQYF
TGCGCCAGCAGACCGGACGCGGCAAGAGAGACCCAGTACTTC